This T cell receptor (beta chain) was found in a study of T cell changes during pregnancy in multiple sclerosis. Sequencing used immunoSEQ multiplex PCR; TCRdb keeps in-frame clones, though not all of them. Of roughly 80,000 clones in the sample, approximately 89% were seen once. With 3 bases removed from V and 2 bases from J, the gap between germline ends came to 15 bases. This CDR3 region has 16 residues. Germline V CDR1 and CDR2: LGHNA, YSLEER. The chain recombines TRBV4-3 with TRBJ2-3; D might be TRBD2 (6 bases). This TCR was recovered from a female donor with multiple sclerosis, enrolled in a pregnancy study. This specimen consisted of peripheral blood, obtained before pregnancy. In nucleotides, the CDR3 is TGCGCCAGCAGCCAGGGAGGCGGAGGCCTCACAGATACGCAGTATTTT. Its protein product is CASSQGGGGLTDTQYF.